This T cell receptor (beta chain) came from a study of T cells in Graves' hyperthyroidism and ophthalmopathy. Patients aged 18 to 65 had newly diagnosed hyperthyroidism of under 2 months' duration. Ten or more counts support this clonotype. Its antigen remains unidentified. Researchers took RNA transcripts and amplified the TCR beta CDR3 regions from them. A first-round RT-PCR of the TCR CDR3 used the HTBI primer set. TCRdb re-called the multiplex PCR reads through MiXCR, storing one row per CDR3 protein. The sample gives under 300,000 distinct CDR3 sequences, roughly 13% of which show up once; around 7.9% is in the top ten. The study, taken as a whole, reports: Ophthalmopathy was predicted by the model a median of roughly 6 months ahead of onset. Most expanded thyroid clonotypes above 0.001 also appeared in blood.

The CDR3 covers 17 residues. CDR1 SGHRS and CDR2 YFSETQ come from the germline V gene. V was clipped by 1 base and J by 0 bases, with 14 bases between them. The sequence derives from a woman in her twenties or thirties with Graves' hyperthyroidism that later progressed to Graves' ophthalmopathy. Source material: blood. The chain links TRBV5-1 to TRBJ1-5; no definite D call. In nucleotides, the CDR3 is TGCGCCAGCAGCTTGAGGCAGCAGATAGATAGCAATCAGCCCCAGCATTTT. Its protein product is CASSLRQQIDSNQPQHF.